The 4 T cell receptor beta chains below were found in one sample sequenced in a study of identical twins. TCRdb independently ran MiXCR on the 5' RACE reads; one entry per CDR3 protein. This table holds about 690,000 distinct CDR3 sequences, less than 25% found once. These data were also filed under a second study, of T cells expressing NK-cell markers.

Sequences were obtained from PBMCs. These TCRs come from a woman aged 18 to 35 in good health.

The rearrangement joins TRBV6-6 to TRBJ2-5; D not resolved. Trimming took 8 bases from V and 1 from J, leaving 11 bases between them. The CDR3 extends over 13 amino acids. Per germline, CDR1 MNHNY and CDR2 SVGAGI (reference sequence). CDR3 nucleotide sequence: TGTGCCAGCCGTCAGGTGGCCCAAGAGACCCAGTACTTC. Translated, it gives CASRQVAQETQYF.

This CDR3 is CSGRGSGGNEQFF. CDR3 nucleotide sequence: TGCAGTGGACGGGGATCCGGGGGCAATGAGCAGTTCTTC. V usage is TRBV20-1 and J usage is TRBJ2-1; TRBD2 is a possible D gene (6 bases). V was clipped by 7 bases and J by 6 bases, with 16 bases between them. The germline CDR1 and CDR2 sequences are DFQATT and SNEGSKA (reference sequence). The CDR3 loop spans 13 amino acids.

This clonotype was seen a few times. The chain joins TRBV12-5 to TRBJ2-3; D unresolved. The ends were cut back, 7 bases at V and 2 bases at J, with 7 bases in the middle. The CDR3 loop spans 12 amino acids. The germline CDR1 and CDR2 sequences are LGHNT and FRNRAP. CDR3 loop: CASALFTDTQYF. CDR3 coding DNA: TGTGCTAGTGCCCTCTTCACAGATACGCAGTATTTT.

V gene TRBV18 combines with J gene TRBJ2-5; no clear D gene. V was clipped by 0 bases and J by 5 bases, with 4 bases between them. Germline V CDR1 and CDR2: KGHSH, LQKENI. CDR3 length: 12 amino acids. CDR3 region: CASSPPMETQYF. The CDR3 DNA reads TGTGCCAGCTCACCACCGATGGAGACCCAGTACTTC.